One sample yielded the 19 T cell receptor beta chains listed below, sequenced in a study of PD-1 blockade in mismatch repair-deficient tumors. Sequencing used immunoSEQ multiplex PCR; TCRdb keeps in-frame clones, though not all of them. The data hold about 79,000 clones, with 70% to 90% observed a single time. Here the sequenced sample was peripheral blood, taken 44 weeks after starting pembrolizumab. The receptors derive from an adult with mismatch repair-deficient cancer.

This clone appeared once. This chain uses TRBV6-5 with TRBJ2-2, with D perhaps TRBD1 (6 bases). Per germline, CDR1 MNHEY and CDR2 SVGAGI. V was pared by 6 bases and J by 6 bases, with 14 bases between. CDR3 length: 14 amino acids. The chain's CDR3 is CASSPWGLSGELFF. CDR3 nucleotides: TGTGCCAGCAGCCCCTGGGGGCTGTCCGGGGAGCTGTTTTTT.

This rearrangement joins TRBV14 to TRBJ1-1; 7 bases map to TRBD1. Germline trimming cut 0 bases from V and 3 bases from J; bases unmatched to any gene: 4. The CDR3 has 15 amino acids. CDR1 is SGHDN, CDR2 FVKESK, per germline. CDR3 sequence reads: CASSQEAGGYTEAFF. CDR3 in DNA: TGTGCCAGCAGCCAAGAAGCAGGGGGGTACACTGAAGCTTTCTTT.

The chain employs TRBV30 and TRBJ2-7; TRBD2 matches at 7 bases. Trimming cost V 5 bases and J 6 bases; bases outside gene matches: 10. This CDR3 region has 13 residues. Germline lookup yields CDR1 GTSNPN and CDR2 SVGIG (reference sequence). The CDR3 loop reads CAWGRSWGGEQYF. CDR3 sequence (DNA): TGTGCCTGGGGGCGTAGCTGGGGGGGCGAGCAGTACTTC.

CDR3 bases: TGTGCCAGCAGCTTAACGGTAGATCAGCCCCAGCATTTT. Residues: CASSLTVDQPQHF. V is TRBV7-3 and J is TRBJ1-5; the D is unclear. Germline V gene data show CDR1 as SGHTA and CDR2 as FQGTGA. Trimming stripped 0 bases from V and 5 bases from J, with 5 bases between. The CDR3 has 13 residues.

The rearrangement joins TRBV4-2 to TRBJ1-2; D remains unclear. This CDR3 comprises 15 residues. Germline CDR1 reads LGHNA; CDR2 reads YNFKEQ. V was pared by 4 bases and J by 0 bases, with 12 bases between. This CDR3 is CASSPQWRTNYGYTF. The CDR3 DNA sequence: TGTGCCAGCAGCCCCCAGTGGCGCACTAACTATGGCTACACCTTC.

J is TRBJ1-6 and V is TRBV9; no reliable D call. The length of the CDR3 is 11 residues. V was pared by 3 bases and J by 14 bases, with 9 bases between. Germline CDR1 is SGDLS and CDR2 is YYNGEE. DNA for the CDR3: TGTGCCAGCAGCGGCCCTTATGCCCTCCACTTT. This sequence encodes CASSGPYALHF.

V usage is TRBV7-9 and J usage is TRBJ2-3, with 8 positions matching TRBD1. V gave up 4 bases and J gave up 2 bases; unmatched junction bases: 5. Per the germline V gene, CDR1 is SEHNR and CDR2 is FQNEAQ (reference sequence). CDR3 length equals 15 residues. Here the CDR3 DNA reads TGTGCCAGCAGCTACCGGACAGGGACCACAGATACGCAGTATTTT. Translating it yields CASSYRTGTTDTQYF. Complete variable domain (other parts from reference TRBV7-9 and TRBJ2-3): DTGVSQNPRHKITKRGQNVTFRCDPISEHNRLYWYRQTLGQGPEFLTYFQNEAQLEKSRLLSDRFSAERPKGSFSTLEIQRTEQGDSAMYLCASSYRTGTTDTQYFGPGTRLTVL.

CDR3 in DNA: TGTGCCAGCAGCTCCTTCGGGACAGGGGGCACAGATACGCAGTATTTT. Translated, it gives CASSSFGTGGTDTQYF. This rearrangement joins TRBV5-4 to TRBJ2-3, with 10 bases matching TRBD1. There are 16 residues in the CDR3. CDR1 and CDR2 from the germline V gene are SGHNT and YYREEE (reference sequence). J lost 1 base, V lost 3 bases, and 5 bases had no gene match. Combining the CDR3 with reference TRBV5-4 and TRBJ2-3 gives the whole variable domain ETGVTQSPTHLIKTRGQQVTLRCSSQSGHNTVSWYQQALGQGPQFIFQYYREEENGRGNFPPRFSGLQFPNYSSELNVNALELDDSALYLCASSSFGTGGTDTQYFGPGTRLTVL.

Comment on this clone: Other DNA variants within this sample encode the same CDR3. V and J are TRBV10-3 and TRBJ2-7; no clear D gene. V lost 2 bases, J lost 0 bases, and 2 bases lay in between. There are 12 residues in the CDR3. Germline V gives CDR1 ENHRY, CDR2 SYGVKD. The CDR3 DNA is TGTGCCATCAGTGAGAGCTCCTACGAGCAGTACTTC. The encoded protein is CAISESSYEQYF.

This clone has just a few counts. For the CDR3, the DNA is TGCGCCAGCAGTCGAGCAAGACGGGAAGAGACCCAGTACTTC. It codes for CASSRARREETQYF. The gene calls are TRBV10-2 and TRBJ2-5; D gene unclear. CDR3 size: 14 residues. The germline V gene has CDR1 WSHSY and CDR2 SAAADI. Trimming removed 5 bases from V and 3 bases from J, with 13 bases in between.

The chain's CDR3 is CASSPDGNYGYTF. As DNA, the CDR3 is TGTGCCAGCAGCCCCGACGGAAACTATGGCTACACCTTC. This sequence joins TRBV7-2 and TRBJ1-2; D is unresolved. CDR3 length: 13 amino acids. CDR1 and CDR2 (germline): SGHTA, FQGNSA. Trimming shortened V by 5 bases and J by 2 bases, and 9 bases separated the two germline ends.

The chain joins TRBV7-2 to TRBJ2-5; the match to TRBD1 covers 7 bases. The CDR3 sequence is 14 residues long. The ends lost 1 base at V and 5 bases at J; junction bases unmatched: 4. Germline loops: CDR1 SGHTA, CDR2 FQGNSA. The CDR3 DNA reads TGTGCCAGCAGCTTAGGGACAGGCGACGAGACCCAGTACTTC. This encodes CASSLGTGDETQYF.

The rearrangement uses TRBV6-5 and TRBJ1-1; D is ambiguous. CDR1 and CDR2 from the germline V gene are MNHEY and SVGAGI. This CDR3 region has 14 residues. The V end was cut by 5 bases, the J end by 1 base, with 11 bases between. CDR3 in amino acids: CASSTLDSNTEAFF. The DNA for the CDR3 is TGTGCCAGCAGTACCCTGGACTCGAACACTGAAGCTTTCTTT.

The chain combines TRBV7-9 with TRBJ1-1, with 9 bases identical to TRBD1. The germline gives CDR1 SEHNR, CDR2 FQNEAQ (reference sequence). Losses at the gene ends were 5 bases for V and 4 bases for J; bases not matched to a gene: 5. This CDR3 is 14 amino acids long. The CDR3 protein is CASSQTGGSTEAFF. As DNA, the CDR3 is TGTGCCAGCAGCCAGACAGGGGGTAGCACTGAAGCTTTCTTT. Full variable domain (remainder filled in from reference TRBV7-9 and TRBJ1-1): DTGVSQNPRHKITKRGQNVTFRCDPISEHNRLYWYRQTLGQGPEFLTYFQNEAQLEKSRLLSDRFSAERPKGSFSTLEIQRTEQGDSAMYLCASSQTGGSTEAFFGQGTRLTVV.

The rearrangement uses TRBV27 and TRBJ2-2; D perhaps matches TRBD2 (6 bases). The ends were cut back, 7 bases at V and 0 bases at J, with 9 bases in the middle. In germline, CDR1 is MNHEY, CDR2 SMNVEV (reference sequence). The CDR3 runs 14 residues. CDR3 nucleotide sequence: TGTGCCAGCAAGCTAGCGCCGAACACCGGGGAGCTGTTTTTT. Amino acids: CASKLAPNTGELFF.

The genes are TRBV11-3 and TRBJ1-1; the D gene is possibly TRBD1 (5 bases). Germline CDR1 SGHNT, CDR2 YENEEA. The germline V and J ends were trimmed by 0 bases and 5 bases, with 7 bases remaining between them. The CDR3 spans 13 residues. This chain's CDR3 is CASSLEGATEAFF. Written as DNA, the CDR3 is TGTGCCAGCAGCTTAGAAGGGGCGACTGAAGCTTTCTTT.

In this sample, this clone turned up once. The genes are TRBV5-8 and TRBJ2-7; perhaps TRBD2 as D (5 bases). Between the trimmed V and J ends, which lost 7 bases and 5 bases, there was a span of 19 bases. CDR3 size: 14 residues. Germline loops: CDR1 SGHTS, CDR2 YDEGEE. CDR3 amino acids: CASRRRLAANEQYF. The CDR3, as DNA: TGTGCCAGCCGCCGGCGGCTAGCCGCGAACGAGCAGTACTTC.

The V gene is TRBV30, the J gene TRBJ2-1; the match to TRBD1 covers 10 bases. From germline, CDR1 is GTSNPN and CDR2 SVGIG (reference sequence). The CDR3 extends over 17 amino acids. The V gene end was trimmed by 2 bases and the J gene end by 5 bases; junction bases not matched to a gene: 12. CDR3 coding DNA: TGTGCCTGGAGTTCGGACAGGGGGACCCGGAAGGACAATGAGCAGTTCTTC. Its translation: CAWSSDRGTRKDNEQFF. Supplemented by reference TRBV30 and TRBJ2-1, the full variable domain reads SQTIHQWPATLVQPVGSPLSLECTVEGTSNPNLYWYRQAAGRGLQLLFYSVGIGQISSEVPQNLSASRPQDRQFILSSKKLLLSDSGFYLCAWSSDRGTRKDNEQFFGPGTRLTVL.

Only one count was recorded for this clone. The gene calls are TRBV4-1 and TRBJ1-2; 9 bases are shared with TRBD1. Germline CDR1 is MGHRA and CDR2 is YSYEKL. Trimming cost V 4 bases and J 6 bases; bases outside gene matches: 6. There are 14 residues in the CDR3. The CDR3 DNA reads TGCGCCAGCAGCCGAAGACAGGGGGGGGATGGCTACACCTTC. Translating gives CASSRRQGGDGYTF.